This passage covers 23 T cell receptor beta chains from one sample sequenced in a study of blood T cells in healthy people across ages. It was with a sample-barcoded 5' primer and a J-beta primer mix that a second PCR of roughly 7 to 12 cycles was run. TCRdb redid the calling of the 5' RACE reads with MiXCR, one entry per CDR3 protein. The table lists about 500,000 distinct CDR3 sequences, around 24% of them singletons, with around 10% in the top ten. These data were also reused for a study on T cells of mothers and their children.

Material for sequencing was blood. These receptors were collected from a boy between 10 and 17 years old in good health.

V is TRBV28 and J is TRBJ2-3; D is possibly TRBD2 (5 bases). This CDR3 region has 13 residues. V lost 7 bases, J lost 6 bases, and 14 bases lay in between. Per germline, CDR1 MDHEN and CDR2 SYDVKM. The CDR3: CASTETGEDTQYF. The CDR3 nucleotides read TGTGCCAGCACCGAGACCGGGGAGGATACGCAGTATTTT.

This chain joins TRBV7-2 and TRBJ1-1; D not certain. The V gene's germline CDR1 is SGHTA and CDR2 FQGNSA. Trimming shortened V by 1 base and J by 1 base, and 7 bases separated the two germline ends. This CDR3 is 14 amino acids long. The CDR3, as DNA: TGTGCCAGCAGCTTAGATATCCCGAACACTGAAGCTTTCTTT. This codes for CASSLDIPNTEAFF. Full variable domain (outside the CDR3, taken from reference TRBV7-2 and TRBJ1-1): GAGVSQSPSNKVTEKGKDVELRCDPISGHTALYWYRQSLGQGLEFLIYFQGNSAPDKSGLPSDRFSAERTGGSVSTLTIQRTQQEDSAVYLCASSLDIPNTEAFFGQGTRLTVV.

The J gene is TRBJ1-5, the V gene TRBV27; D might be TRBD1 (6 bases). V lost 5 bases to trimming and J lost 5 bases, with 13 bases between them. Germline CDR1 and CDR2: MNHEY and SMNVEV (reference sequence). There are 14 residues in the CDR3. The CDR3 bases are TGTGCCAGCAGTCTAACAGGGAGACATCAGCCCCAGCATTTT. Protein: CASSLTGRHQPQHF.

This clonotype was observed a few times. The V and J genes are TRBV6-2 or TRBV6-3 and TRBJ2-5; no clear D. The V and J ends lost 7 bases and 2 bases respectively, with 8 bases between them. This CDR3 region has 12 residues. Looked up from germline, CDR1 is MNHEY and CDR2 is SVGEGT. CDR3 bases: TGTGCCAGCAAAGGCAGACAAGAGACCCAGTACTTC. The encoded protein is CASKGRQETQYF.

The V call is TRBV6-6, the J call TRBJ1-1; no definite D call. This CDR3 is built from 12 residues. V lost 5 bases and J lost 4, with 8 bases in between. Germline V gene data show CDR1 as MNHNY and CDR2 as SVGAGI (reference sequence). The CDR3 protein is CASSGVVTEAFF. The CDR3 nucleotides read TGTGCCAGCAGTGGGGTGGTCACTGAAGCTTTCTTT.

This clonotype was detected a few times. This rearrangement joins TRBV5-6 to TRBJ2-5; maybe TRBD2 (7 bases). The DNA end is more similar to TRBJ2-1, so the J call may be wrong. CDR3 size: 16 residues. CDR1 SGHDT and CDR2 YYEEEE come from the germline V gene. CDR3 sequence reads: CASSLWGEGGYNEQFF. The CDR3 DNA reads as TGTGCCAGCAGCTTGTGGGGGGAGGGGGGCTACAATGAGCAGTTCTTC.

The V gene is TRBV27, the J gene TRBJ2-4; a weak D match, TRBD2 (6 bases). CDR1 MNHEY and CDR2 SMNVEV come from the germline V gene (reference sequence). With 3 bases removed from V and 4 bases from J, the gap between germline ends came to 19 bases. The CDR3 runs 17 residues. The CDR3 DNA reads TGTGCCAGCAGTTTTTCGGGACTCAAGGCCAAAAAAAACATTCAGTACTTC. It encodes CASSFSGLKAKKNIQYF.

The J gene is TRBJ1-1, the V gene TRBV5-6; tentatively, D is TRBD1 (5 bases). The V gene lost 4 bases and the J gene lost 0 bases, with 16 bases spanning the gap. Per germline, CDR1 SGHDT and CDR2 YYEEEE. The length of the CDR3 is 16 residues. The CDR3 is CASSLGQGYMNTEAFF. DNA for the CDR3: TGTGCCAGCAGCCTCGGACAAGGGTACATGAACACTGAAGCTTTCTTT. The full variable domain, completed using reference TRBV5-6 and TRBJ1-1, is DAGVTQSPTHLIKTRGQQVTLRCSPKSGHDTVSWYQQALGQGPQFIFQYYEEEERQRGNFPDRFSGHQFPNYSSELNVNALLLGDSALYLCASSLGQGYMNTEAFFGQGTRLTVV.

The rearrangement links TRBV7-2 to TRBJ2-5; 12 bases are a match to TRBD2. The CDR3 sequence is 17 residues long. The V and J ends lost 5 bases and 1 base, in that order; junction bases with no gene match: 8. Germline V lookup: CDR1 SGHTA, CDR2 FQGNSA. The CDR3 DNA follows: TGTGCCAGCAGCATAGTCTCTAGCGGGAGGGGCCAAGAGACCCAGTACTTC. Its translation is CASSIVSSGRGQETQYF. Full variable domain (missing parts from reference TRBV7-2 and TRBJ2-5): GAGVSQSPSNKVTEKGKDVELRCDPISGHTALYWYRQSLGQGLEFLIYFQGNSAPDKSGLPSDRFSAERTGGSVSTLTIQRTQQEDSAVYLCASSIVSSGRGQETQYFGPGTRLLVL.

This chain joins TRBV19 and TRBJ1-1; D possibly corresponds to TRBD1 (5 bases). The length of the CDR3 is 12 residues. V was shortened by 3 bases and J by 7 bases, with 9 bases between the two germline ends. Germline CDR1 reads LNHDA; CDR2 reads SQIVND (reference sequence). This chain's CDR3 is CASSIGGSEAFF. CDR3 DNA: TGTGCCAGTAGTATCGGGGGAAGTGAAGCTTTCTTT.

This sequence joins TRBV24-1 and TRBJ2-5; D is uncertain. The V gene lost 3 bases and the J gene lost 6 bases, with 4 bases spanning the gap. Germline CDR1 KGHDR, CDR2 SFDVKD. The CDR3 length is 11 residues. The CDR3 DNA sequence: TGTGCCACCAGTGATGTGAAGACCCAGTACTTC. As protein: CATSDVKTQYF.

The gene calls are TRBV28 and TRBJ2-1; 7 positions agree with TRBD2. The CDR3 sequence is 16 residues long. The V gene end was trimmed by 7 bases and the J gene end by 0 bases; junction bases not matched to a gene: 9. CDR1 and CDR2 (germline): MDHEN, SYDVKM. The CDR3 sequence is CASNPRVAGSYNEQFF. CDR3 nucleotide sequence: TGTGCCAGCAACCCACGGGTAGCGGGCTCCTACAATGAGCAGTTCTTC.

There are many counts of this clonotype. The chain joins TRBV7-3 to TRBJ1-1; the D gene is possibly TRBD1 (5 bases). The length of the CDR3 is 13 residues. Germline V gene sequence: CDR1 SGHTA, CDR2 FQGTGA. V was cut by 4 bases and J by 1 base, with 7 bases left in between. Here the CDR3 DNA reads TGTGCCAGCAGCTGGGGCAGGAACACTGAAGCTTTCTTT. Translating gives CASSWGRNTEAFF.

This clonotype turned up a few times. V gene TRBV12-3 or TRBV12-4 combines with J gene TRBJ2-1; TRBD2 aligns across 11 bases. The V segment lost 5 bases and the J segment 5 bases; nucleotides outside the gene matches: 14. The CDR3 is made up of 18 amino acids. CDR3 nucleotide sequence: TGTGCCAGCAGTCCTACCGCTTTCCTAGCGGGGGGAAACAATGAGCAGTTCTTC. Residues: CASSPTAFLAGGNNEQFF.

This clonotype was observed a few times. The chain employs TRBV28 and TRBJ2-1; the D gene is possibly TRBD2 (6 bases). CDR1 MDHEN and CDR2 SYDVKM come from the germline V gene. The CDR3 is 16 residues long. V dropped 5 bases and J dropped 4 bases, with 18 bases sitting between them. The CDR3 is CASSPHGKGTYNEQFF. The CDR3 coding sequence is TGTGCCAGCAGTCCCCACGGGAAGGGGACTTACAATGAGCAGTTCTTC.

This clonotype was detected a few times. The genes are TRBV11-2 and TRBJ2-5; D not certain. The J call may be mistaken, given a closer DNA end match to TRBJ2-7. CDR3 size: 13 residues. CDR1 SGHAT and CDR2 FQNNGV come from the germline V gene. CDR3 in DNA: TGTGCCAGCAGCTTAGAGGTTTCCGACGAGCAGTACTTC. This encodes CASSLEVSDEQYF.

This clonotype has more than one count but fewer than ten. The chain joins TRBV3-1 to TRBJ1-1; no firm D call. Trimming cost V 4 bases and J 2 bases, with 11 bases left between them. The CDR3 is 14 amino acids. Germline values: CDR1 LGHDT, CDR2 YNNKEL (reference sequence). The CDR3 here is CASSLSMGNTEAFF. The CDR3 region has the DNA TGTGCCAGCAGCCTGAGTATGGGTAACACTGAAGCTTTCTTT.

The rearrangement links TRBV4-3 to TRBJ2-3; 9 bases are a match to TRBD2. The CDR3 is 15 amino acids. The V gene end was trimmed by 2 bases and the J gene end by 11 bases; junction bases not matched to a gene: 11. CDR1 and CDR2 from the germline V gene are LGHNA and YSLEER. CDR3 nucleotide sequence: TGCGCCAGCAGCCAACCGGGGGCAATAGCGGGGGAGCAGTATTTT. Encoded protein: CASSQPGAIAGEQYF.

The J gene is TRBJ1-2, the V gene TRBV20-1, with no clear D. The germline gives CDR1 DFQATT, CDR2 SNEGSKA (reference sequence). The CDR3 sequence is 13 residues long. The CDR3 region is CSWKDGVPYGYTF. For the CDR3, the DNA is TGCAGCTGGAAGGACGGCGTACCCTATGGCTACACCTTC.

The rearrangement joins TRBV5-1 to TRBJ2-3; possible D gene TRBD1, 6 bases. The germline gives CDR1 SGHRS, CDR2 YFSETQ. V lost 3 bases, J lost 0 bases, and 11 bases lay in between. The CDR3 is 15 residues long. The CDR3 protein is CASSSGQLSTDTQYF. The CDR3 region has the DNA TGCGCCAGCAGCTCGGGACAACTCAGCACAGATACGCAGTATTTT. Variable domain in full (rest from reference TRBV5-1 and TRBJ2-3): KAGVTQTPRYLIKTRGQQVTLSCSPISGHRSVSWYQQTPGQGLQFLFEYFSETQRNKGNFPGRFSGRQFSNSRSEMNVSTLELGDSALYLCASSSGQLSTDTQYFGPGTRLTVL.

The J gene is TRBJ1-2, the V gene TRBV7-9; D gene uncertain. CDR1 is SEHNR and CDR2 is FQNEAQ in the germline V gene (reference sequence). Trimming took off 5 bases at V and 5 bases at J, with 12 bases between the two ends. The CDR3 is made up of 13 amino acids. The chain's CDR3 is CASSNGSPYGYTF. In DNA form, the CDR3 reads TGTGCCAGCAGCAACGGGTCACCTTATGGCTACACCTTC.

This clonotype has more than one count but fewer than ten. J is TRBJ1-2 and V is TRBV6-5; D remains ambiguous. V was pared by 6 bases and J by 6 bases, with 8 bases between. The V gene's germline CDR1 is MNHEY and CDR2 SVGAGI. The CDR3 extends over 11 amino acids. The CDR3 DNA follows: TGTGCCAGCAGATTTCAACATGGCTACACCTTC. Encoded protein: CASRFQHGYTF.

The chain is built from TRBV20-1 and TRBJ2-5, with 12 bases identical to TRBD2. The J call could be wrong; TRBJ2-1 is a better fit for the DNA end. The CDR3 loop spans 15 amino acids. From germline, CDR1 is DFQATT and CDR2 SNEGSKA (reference sequence). In nucleotides, the CDR3 is TGCAGTGCTATCGTACCTAGCGGGAGGGCCGGTGAGCAGTTCTTC. It is translated as CSAIVPSGRAGEQFF.